The source of this T cell receptor beta chain is a study of cytomegalovirus exposure and HLA in healthy donors. Note on this clone: Its antigen remains unidentified.

Findings of the study overall: Excluded were some V segments that proved indistinguishable, including TRBV6-2 and TRBV6-3.

The PCR had 60 Vbeta and 13 Jbeta primers. Clones were sequenced by immunoSEQ multiplex PCR, and TCRdb holds only the in-frame ones, with some missing. In the table there are some 120,000 clones, 82% of which are singletons. CDR1 SGDLS and CDR2 YYNGEE come from the germline V gene. The CDR3 is 15 residues long. V trimming: 0 bases; J trimming: 5 bases; junction bases outside the gene matches: 3. The chain couples TRBV9 to TRBJ2-2, with 8 nucleotides matching TRBD2. Sequencing used PBMCs. This TCR derives from a woman in her late teens or twenties in good health and CMV-seronegative. The CDR3 loop reads CASSVVAGSTGELFF. In DNA form, the CDR3 reads TGTGCCAGCAGCGTAGTAGCGGGATCGACCGGGGAGCTGTTTTTT.